These 3 T cell receptor beta chains were all obtained from the same sample, sequenced in a study of T cell responses to AZD1222 COVID-19 vaccine. The protocol was immunoSEQ multiplex PCR, while the TCRdb copy is restricted to in-frame clones and leaves out a portion. This table holds 130,000 to 150,000 clones, approximately 88% found once. The sequenced sample was peripheral blood, obtained on day 0 of AZD1222 vaccination. These receptors were obtained from an adult in good health.

In DNA, the CDR3 is TGCGCCAGCAGTCAAACCTACGCGGGGGCCGGCTACACCTTC. The encoded protein is CASSQTYAGAGYTF. This chain uses TRBV4-1 with TRBJ1-2, with D possibly being TRBD1 (6 bases). CDR3 length: 14 residues. Germline V lookup: CDR1 MGHRA, CDR2 YSYEKL. Trimming stripped 6 bases from V and 8 bases from J, with 19 bases between.

The chain recombines TRBV7-3 with TRBJ1-2; a weak D match, TRBD1 (5 bases). Trimming shortened V by 5 bases and J by 4 bases, and 14 bases separated the two germline ends. This CDR3 contains 14 residues. Germline V gene lookup returns CDR1 SGHTA and CDR2 FQGTGA. The CDR3 coding sequence is TGTGCCAGCAGCCACGGGGCGACAGCCTATGGCTACACCTTC. Amino acids: CASSHGATAYGYTF.

The rearrangement uses TRBV7-9 and TRBJ1-6; 8 bases are a match to TRBD1. V dropped 3 bases and J dropped 7; count of bases not matched to a gene: 11. This CDR3 is built from 17 residues. CDR1 SEHNR and CDR2 FQNEAQ come from the germline V gene (reference sequence). DNA for the CDR3: TGTGCCAGCAGCTTCCATCAGGGGGCGGTGGGAAATTCACCCCTCCACTTT. The encoded protein is CASSFHQGAVGNSPLHF.